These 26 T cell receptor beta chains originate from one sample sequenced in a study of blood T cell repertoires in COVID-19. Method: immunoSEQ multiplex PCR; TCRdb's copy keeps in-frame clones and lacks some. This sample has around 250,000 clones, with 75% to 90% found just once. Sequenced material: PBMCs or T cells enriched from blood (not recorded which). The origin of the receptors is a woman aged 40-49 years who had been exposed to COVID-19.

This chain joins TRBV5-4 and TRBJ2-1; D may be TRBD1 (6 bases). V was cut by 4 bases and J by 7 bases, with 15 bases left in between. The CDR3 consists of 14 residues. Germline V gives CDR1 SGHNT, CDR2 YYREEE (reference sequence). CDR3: CASSPDRRLNEQFF. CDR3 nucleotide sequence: TGTGCCAGCAGCCCCGACAGGCGATTGAATGAGCAGTTCTTC. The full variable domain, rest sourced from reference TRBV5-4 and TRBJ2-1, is ETGVTQSPTHLIKTRGQQVTLRCSSQSGHNTVSWYQQALGQGPQFIFQYYREEENGRGNFPPRFSGLQFPNYSSELNVNALELDDSALYLCASSPDRRLNEQFFGPGTRLTVL.

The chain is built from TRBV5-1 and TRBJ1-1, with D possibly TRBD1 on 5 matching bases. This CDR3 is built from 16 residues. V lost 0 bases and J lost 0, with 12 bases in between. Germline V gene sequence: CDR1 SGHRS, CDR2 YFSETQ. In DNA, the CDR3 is TGCGCCAGCAGCTTGGACGGACAAGACATGAACACTGAAGCTTTCTTT. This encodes CASSLDGQDMNTEAFF. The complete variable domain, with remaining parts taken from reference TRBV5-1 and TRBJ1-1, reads KAGVTQTPRYLIKTRGQQVTLSCSPISGHRSVSWYQQTPGQGLQFLFEYFSETQRNKGNFPGRFSGRQFSNSRSEMNVSTLELGDSALYLCASSLDGQDMNTEAFFGQGTRLTVV.

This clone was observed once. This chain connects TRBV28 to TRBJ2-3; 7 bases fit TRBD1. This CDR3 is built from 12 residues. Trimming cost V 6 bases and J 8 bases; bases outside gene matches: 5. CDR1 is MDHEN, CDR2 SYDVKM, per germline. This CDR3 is CASRQNRGTQYF. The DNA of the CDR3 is TGTGCCAGCAGACAGAACAGGGGTACGCAGTATTTT.

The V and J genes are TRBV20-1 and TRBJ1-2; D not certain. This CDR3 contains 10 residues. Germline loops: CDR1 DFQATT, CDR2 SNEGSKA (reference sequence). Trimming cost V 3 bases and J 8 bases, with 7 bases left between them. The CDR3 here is CSASREGYTF. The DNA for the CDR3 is TGCAGTGCTAGTCGGGAAGGCTACACCTTC.

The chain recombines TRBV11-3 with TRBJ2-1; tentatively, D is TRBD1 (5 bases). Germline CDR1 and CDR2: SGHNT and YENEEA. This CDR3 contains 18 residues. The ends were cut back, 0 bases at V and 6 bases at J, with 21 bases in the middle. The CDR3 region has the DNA TGTGCCAGCAGCTTAGATTATTGGAGCAGGGTAGTCTCCAATGAGCAGTTCTTC. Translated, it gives CASSLDYWSRVVSNEQFF.

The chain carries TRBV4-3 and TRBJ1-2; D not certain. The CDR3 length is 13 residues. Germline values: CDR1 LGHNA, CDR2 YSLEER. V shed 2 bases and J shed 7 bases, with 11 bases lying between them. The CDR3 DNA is TGCGCCAGCAGCCAAATGCAGAATGGTGGCTACACCTTC. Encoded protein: CASSQMQNGGYTF.

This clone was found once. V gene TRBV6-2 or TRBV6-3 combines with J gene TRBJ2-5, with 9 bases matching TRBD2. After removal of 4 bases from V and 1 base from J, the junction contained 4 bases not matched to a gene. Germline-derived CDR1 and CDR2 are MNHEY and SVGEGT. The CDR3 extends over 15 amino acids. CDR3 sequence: CASSSRGGPQETQYF. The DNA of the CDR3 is TGTGCCAGCAGTTCGCGGGGGGGCCCCCAAGAGACCCAGTACTTC.

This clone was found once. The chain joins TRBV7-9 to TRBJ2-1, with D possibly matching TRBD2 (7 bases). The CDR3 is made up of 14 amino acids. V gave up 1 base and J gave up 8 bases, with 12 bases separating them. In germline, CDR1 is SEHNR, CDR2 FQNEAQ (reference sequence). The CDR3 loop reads CASSLGVGGHEQFF. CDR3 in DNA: TGTGCCAGCAGCTTAGGCGTCGGGGGGCATGAGCAGTTCTTC.

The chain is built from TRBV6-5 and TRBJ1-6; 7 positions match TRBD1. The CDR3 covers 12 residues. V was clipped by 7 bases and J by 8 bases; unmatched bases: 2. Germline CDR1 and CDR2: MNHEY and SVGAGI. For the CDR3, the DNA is TGTGCCAGCACGACAGGGTATTCACCCCTCCACTTT. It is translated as CASTTGYSPLHF.

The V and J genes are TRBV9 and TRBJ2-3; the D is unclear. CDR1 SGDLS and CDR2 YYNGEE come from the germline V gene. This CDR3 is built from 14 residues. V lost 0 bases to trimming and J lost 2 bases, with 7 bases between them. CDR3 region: CASSVGSTTDTQYF. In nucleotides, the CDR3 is TGTGCCAGCAGCGTAGGAAGCACCACAGATACGCAGTATTTT.

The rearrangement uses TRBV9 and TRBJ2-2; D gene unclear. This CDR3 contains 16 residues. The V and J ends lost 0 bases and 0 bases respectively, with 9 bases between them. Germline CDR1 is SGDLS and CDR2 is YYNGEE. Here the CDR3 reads CASSVESVPNTGELFF. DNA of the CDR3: TGTGCCAGCAGCGTAGAGAGCGTACCGAACACCGGGGAGCTGTTTTTT.

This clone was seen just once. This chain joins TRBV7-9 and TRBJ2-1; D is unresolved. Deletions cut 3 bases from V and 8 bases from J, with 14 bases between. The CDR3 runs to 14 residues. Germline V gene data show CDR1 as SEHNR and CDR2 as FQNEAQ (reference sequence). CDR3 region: CASSLLVVEDEQFF. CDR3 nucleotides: TGTGCCAGCAGCTTGCTAGTTGTCGAGGATGAGCAGTTCTTC.

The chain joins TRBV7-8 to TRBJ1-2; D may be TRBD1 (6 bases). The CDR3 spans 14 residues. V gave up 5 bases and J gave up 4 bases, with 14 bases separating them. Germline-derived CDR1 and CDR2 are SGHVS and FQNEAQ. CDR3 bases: TGTGCCAGCAGCCCCGGGGGGGCGGGCTATGGCTACACCTTC. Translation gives CASSPGGAGYGYTF.

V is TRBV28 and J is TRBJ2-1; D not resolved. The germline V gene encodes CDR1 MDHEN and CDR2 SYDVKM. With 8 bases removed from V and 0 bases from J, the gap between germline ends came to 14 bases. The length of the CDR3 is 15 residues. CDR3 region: CASFNRASSYNEQFF. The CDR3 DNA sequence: TGTGCCAGCTTCAACAGAGCTTCCTCCTACAATGAGCAGTTCTTC.

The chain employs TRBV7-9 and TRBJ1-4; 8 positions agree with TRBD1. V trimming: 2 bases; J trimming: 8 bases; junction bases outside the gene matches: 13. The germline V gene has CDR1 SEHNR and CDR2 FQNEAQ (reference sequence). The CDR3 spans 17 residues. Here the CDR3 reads CASSLPGTGTGGEKLFF. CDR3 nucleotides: TGTGCCAGCAGCTTACCAGGAACCGGGACAGGTGGGGAAAAACTGTTTTTT.

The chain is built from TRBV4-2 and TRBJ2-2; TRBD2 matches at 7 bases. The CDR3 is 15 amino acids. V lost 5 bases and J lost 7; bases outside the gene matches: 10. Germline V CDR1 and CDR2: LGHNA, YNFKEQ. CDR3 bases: TGTGCCAGCAGCTCGGGGCGGGAGAGGATCGGGGAGCTGTTTTTT. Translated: CASSSGRERIGELFF.

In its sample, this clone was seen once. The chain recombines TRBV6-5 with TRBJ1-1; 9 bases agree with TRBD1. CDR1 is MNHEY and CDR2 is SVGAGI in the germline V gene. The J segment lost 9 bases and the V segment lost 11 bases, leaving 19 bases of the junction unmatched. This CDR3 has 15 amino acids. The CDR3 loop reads CASKIPGQGGAQAFF. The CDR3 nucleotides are TGTGCCTCTAAGATACCGGGACAGGGAGGGGCCCAAGCTTTCTTT.

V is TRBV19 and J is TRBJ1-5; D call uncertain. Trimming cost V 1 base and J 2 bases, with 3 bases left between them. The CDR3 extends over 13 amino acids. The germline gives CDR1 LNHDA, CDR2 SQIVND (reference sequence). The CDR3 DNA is TGTGCCAGTAGTATAGCGGGCAATCAGCCCCAGCATTTT. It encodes CASSIAGNQPQHF. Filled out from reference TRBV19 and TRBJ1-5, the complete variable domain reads DGGITQSPKYLFRKEGQNVTLSCEQNLNHDAMYWYRQDPGQGLRLIYYSQIVNDFQKGDIAEGYSVSREKKESFPLTVTSAQKNPTAFYLCASSIAGNQPQHFGDGTRLSIL.

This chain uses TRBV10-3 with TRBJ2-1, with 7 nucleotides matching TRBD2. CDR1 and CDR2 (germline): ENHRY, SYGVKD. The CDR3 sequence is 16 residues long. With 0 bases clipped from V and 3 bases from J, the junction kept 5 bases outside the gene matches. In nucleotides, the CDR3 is TGTGCCATCAGTGAGTCTGAGCGGGGTCTCTACAATGAGCAGTTCTTC. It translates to CAISESERGLYNEQFF.

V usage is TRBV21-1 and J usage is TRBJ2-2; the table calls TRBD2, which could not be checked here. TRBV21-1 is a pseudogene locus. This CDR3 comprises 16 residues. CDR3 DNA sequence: TGTGCCAGCAGCAAGGACAAGCGGGAACCCACCGGGGAGCTGTTTTTT. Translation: CASSKDKREPTGELFF.

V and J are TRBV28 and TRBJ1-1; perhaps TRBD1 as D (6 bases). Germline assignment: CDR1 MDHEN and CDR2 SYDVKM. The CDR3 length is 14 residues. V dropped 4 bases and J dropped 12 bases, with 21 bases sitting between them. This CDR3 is CASSSPSPGHETFF. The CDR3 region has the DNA TGTGCCAGCAGTTCCCCATCTCCGGGACACGAAACTTTCTTT.

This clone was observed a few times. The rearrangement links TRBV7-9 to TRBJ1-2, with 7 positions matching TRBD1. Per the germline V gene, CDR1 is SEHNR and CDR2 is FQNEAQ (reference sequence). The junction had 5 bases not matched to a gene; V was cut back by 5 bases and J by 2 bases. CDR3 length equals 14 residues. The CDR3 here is CASSPPGQNYGYTF. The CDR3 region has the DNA TGTGCCAGCAGCCCACCGGGACAGAACTATGGCTACACCTTC.

CDR3 sequence: CATSSTGVGGYTF. In nucleotides, the CDR3 is TGTGCCACCAGCAGCACAGGGGTGGGTGGCTACACCTTC. V usage is TRBV15 and J usage is TRBJ1-2; 7 bases match TRBD1. V gave up 3 bases and J gave up 7 bases; unmatched junction bases: 5. Germline values: CDR1 LNHNV, CDR2 YYDKDF (reference sequence). This CDR3 spans 13 amino acids.

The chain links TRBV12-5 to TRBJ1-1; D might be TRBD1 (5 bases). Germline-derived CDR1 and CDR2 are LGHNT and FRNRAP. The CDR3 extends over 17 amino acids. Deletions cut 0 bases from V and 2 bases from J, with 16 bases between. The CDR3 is CASGLVDVRGINTEAFF. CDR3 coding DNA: TGTGCTAGTGGTTTGGTAGATGTAAGGGGCATAAACACTGAAGCTTTCTTT.

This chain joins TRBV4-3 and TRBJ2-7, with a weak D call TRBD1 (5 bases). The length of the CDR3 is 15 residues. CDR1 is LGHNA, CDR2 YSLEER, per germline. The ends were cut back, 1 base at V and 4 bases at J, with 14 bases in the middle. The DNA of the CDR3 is TGCGCCAGCAGCCAAGGCTCCGGGTCAGGGTACGAGCAGTACTTC. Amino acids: CASSQGSGSGYEQYF.

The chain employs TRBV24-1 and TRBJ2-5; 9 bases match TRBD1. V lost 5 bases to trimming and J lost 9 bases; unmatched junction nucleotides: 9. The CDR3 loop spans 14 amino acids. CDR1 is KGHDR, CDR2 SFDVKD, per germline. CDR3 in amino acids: CATSATGQGQSQYF. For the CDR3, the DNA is TGTGCCACCAGTGCTACGGGACAGGGACAATCCCAGTACTTC.